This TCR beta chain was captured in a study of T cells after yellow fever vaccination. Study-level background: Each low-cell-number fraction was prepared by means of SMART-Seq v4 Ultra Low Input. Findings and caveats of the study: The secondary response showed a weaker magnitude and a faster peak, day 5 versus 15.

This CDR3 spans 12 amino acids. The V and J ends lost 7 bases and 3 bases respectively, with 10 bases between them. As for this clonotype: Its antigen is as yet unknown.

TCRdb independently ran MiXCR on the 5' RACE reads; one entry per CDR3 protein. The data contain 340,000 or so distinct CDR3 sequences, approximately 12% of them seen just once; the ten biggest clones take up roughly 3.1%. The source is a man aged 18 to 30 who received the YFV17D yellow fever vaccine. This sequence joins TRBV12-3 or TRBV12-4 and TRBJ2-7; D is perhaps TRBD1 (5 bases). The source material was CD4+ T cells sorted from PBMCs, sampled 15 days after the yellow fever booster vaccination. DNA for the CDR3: TGTGCCAGCAAAAGGGGCAACTACGAGCAGTACTTC. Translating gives CASKRGNYEQYF.